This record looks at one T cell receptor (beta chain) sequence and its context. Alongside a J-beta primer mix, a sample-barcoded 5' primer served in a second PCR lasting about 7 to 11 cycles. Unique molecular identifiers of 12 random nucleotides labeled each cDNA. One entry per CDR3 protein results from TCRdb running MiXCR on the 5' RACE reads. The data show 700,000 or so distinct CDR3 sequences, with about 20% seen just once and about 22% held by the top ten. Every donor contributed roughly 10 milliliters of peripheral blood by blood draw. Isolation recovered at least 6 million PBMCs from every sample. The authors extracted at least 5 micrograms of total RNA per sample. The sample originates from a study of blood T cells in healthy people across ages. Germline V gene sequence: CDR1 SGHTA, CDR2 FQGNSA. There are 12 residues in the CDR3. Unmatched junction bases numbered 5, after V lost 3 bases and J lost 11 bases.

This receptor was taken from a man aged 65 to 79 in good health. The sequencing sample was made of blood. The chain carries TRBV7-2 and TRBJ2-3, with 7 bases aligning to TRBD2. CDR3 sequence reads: CASSFPQRGQYF. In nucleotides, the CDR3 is TGTGCCAGCAGCTTCCCCCAGCGGGGGCAGTATTTT.